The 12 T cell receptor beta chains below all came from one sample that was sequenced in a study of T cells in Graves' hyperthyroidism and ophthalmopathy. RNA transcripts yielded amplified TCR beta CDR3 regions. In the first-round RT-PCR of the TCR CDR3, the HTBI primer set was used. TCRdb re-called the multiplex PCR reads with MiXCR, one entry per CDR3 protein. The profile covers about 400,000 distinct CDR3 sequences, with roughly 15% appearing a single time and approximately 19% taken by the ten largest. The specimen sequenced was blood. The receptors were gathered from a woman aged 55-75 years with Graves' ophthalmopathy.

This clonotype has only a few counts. The CDR3: CASSLGVLKRSNQPQHF. In nucleotides, the CDR3 is TGTGCCAGCAGCTTAGGCGTTCTAAAGAGAAGCAATCAGCCCCAGCATTTT. This chain links TRBV7-9 with TRBJ1-5, with D uncertain. The length of the CDR3 is 17 residues. The germline V gene encodes CDR1 SEHNR and CDR2 FQNEAQ (reference sequence). The V end was cut by 1 base, the J end by 1 base, with 14 bases between.

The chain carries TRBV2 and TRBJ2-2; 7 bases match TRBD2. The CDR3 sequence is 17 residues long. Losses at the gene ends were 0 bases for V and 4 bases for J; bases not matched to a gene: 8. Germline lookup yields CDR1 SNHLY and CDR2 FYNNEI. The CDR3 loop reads CASSEALLGGTTGELFF. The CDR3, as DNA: TGTGCCAGCAGTGAAGCGCTTCTGGGGGGGACCACCGGGGAGCTGTTTTTT.

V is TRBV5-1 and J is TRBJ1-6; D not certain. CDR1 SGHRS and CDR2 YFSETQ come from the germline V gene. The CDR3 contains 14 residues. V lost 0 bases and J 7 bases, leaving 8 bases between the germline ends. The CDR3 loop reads CASSLVSANSPLHF. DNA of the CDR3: TGCGCCAGCAGCTTGGTGTCAGCCAATTCACCCCTCCACTTT.

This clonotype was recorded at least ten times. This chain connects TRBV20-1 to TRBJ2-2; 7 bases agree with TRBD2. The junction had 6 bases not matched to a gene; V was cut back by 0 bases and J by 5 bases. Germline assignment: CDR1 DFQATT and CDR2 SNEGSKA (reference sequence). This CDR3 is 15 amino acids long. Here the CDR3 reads CSAREPGLTTGELFF. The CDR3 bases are TGCAGTGCTAGAGAGCCGGGACTAACTACCGGGGAGCTGTTTTTT.

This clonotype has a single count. The CDR3: CASSRGGQVNTEAFF. The CDR3 DNA follows: TGTGCCAGTAGTAGGGGGGGACAGGTGAACACTGAAGCTTTCTTT. This rearrangement joins TRBV19 to TRBJ1-1; TRBD1 matches at 8 bases. Germline-derived CDR1 and CDR2 are LNHDA and SQIVND (reference sequence). The CDR3 has 15 residues. Trimming removed 4 bases from V and 0 bases from J; junction bases left unmatched: 4.

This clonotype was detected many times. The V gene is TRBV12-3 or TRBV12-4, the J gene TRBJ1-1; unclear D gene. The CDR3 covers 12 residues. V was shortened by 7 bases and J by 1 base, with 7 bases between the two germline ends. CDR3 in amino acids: CASNVGNTEAFF. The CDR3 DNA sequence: TGTGCCAGCAATGTTGGGAACACTGAAGCTTTCTTT.

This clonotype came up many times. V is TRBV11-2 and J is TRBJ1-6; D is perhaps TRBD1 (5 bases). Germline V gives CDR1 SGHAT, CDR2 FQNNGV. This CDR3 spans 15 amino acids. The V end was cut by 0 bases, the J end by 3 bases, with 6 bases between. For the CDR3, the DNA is TGTGCCAGCAGCTTAGACGGGGGCTATAATTCACCCCTCCACTTT. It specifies CASSLDGGYNSPLHF.

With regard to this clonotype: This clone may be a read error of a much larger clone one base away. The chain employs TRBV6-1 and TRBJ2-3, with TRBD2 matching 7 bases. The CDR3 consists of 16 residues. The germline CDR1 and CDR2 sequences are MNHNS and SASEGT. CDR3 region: CASSQRVGRAGDTQDF. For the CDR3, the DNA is TGTGCCAGCAGCCAACGGGTTGGGAGGGCGGGAGATACGCAGGATTTT.

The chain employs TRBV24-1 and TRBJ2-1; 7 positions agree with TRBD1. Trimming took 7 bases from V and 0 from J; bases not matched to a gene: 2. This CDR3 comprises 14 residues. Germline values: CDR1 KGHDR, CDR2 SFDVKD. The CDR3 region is CATRAGGSYNEQFF. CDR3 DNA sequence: TGTGCCACCAGGGCAGGGGGCTCCTACAATGAGCAGTTCTTC.

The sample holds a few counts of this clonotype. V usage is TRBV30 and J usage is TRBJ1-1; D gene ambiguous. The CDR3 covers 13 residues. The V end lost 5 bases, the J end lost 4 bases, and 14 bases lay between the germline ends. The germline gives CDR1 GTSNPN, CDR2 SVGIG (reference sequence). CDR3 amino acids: CAWSGSGFTEAFF. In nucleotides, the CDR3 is TGTGCCTGGTCCGGATCAGGATTCACTGAAGCTTTCTTT.

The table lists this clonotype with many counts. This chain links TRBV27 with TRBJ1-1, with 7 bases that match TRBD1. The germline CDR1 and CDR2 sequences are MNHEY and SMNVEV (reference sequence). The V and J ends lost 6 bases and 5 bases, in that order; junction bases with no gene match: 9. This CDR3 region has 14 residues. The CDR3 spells CASRDGTVRTEAFF. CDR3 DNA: TGTGCCAGCAGGGACGGGACAGTTCGAACTGAAGCTTTCTTT.

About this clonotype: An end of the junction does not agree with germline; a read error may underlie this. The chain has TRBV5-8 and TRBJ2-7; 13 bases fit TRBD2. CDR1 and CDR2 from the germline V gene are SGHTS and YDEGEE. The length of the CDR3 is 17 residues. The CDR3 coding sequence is TGCGCCAGCAGCTTGGCCGGAGGGACTAGCGGGGCCTACGAGCAGTACTTC. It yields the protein CASSLAGGTSGAYEQYF.